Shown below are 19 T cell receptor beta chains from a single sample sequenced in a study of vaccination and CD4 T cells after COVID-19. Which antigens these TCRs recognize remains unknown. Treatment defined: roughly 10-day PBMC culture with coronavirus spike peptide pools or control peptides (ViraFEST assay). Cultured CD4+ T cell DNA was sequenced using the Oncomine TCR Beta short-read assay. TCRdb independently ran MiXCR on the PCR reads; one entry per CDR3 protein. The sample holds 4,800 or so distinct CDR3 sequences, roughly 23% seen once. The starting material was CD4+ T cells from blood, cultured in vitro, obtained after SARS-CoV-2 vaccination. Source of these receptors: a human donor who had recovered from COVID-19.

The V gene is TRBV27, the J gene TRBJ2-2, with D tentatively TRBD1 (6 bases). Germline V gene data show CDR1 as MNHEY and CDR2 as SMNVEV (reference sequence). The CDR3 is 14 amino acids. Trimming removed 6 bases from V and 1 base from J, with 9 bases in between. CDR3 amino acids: CASRPTGNTGELFF. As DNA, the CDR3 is TGTGCCAGCAGGCCGACAGGGAACACCGGGGAGCTGTTTTTT.

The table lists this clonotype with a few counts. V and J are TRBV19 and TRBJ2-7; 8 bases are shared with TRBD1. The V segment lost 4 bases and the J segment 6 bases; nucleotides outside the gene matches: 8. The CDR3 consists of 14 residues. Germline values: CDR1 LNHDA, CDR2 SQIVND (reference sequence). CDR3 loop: CASSNRDRYSEQYF. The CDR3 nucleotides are TGTGCCAGTAGTAACCGGGACAGGTATAGCGAGCAGTACTTC. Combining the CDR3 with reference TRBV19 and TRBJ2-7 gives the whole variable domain DGGITQSPKYLFRKEGQNVTLSCEQNLNHDAMYWYRQDPGQGLRLIYYSQIVNDFQKGDIAEGYSVSREKKESFPLTVTSAQKNPTAFYLCASSNRDRYSEQYFGPGTRLTVT.

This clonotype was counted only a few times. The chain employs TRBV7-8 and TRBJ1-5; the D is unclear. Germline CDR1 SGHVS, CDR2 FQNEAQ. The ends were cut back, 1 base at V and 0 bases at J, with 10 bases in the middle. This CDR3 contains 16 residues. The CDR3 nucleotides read TGTGCCAGCAGCTTAGTAGGGAGGCATAGCAATCAGCCCCAGCATTTT. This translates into CASSLVGRHSNQPQHF.

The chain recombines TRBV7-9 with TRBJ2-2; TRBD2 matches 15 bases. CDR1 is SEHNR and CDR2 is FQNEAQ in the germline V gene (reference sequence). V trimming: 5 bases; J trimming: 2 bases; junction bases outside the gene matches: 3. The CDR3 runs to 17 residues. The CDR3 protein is CASSLGLAGGNTGELFF. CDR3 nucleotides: TGTGCCAGCAGCCTGGGACTAGCGGGAGGCAACACCGGGGAGCTGTTTTTT.

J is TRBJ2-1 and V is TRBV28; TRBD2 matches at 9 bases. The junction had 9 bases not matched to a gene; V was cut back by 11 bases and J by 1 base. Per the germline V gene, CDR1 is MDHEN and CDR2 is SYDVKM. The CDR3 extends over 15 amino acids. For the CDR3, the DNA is TGTGCCGGAGTTGGAGCGGGGGGTTCCTACAATGAGCAGTTCTTC. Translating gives CAGVGAGGSYNEQFF. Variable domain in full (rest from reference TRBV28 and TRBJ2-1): DVKVTQSSRYLVKRTGEKVFLECVQDMDHENMFWYRQDPGLGLRLIYFSYDVKMKEKGDIPEGYSVSREKKERFSLILESASTNQTSMYLCAGVGAGGSYNEQFFGPGTRLTVL.

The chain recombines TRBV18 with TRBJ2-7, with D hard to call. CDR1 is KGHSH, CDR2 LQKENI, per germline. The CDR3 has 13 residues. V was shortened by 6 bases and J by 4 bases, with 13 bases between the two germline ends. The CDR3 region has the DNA TGTGCCAGCTCCCCTTCCCAGAGGTACGAGCAGTACTTC. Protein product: CASSPSQRYEQYF.

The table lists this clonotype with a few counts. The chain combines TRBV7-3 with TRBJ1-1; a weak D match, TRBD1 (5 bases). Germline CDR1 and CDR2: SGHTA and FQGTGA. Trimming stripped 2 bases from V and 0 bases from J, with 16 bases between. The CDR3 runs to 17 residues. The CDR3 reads CASSLWIGTAMNTEAFF. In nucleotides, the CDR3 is TGTGCCAGCAGCTTATGGATCGGGACGGCCATGAACACTGAAGCTTTCTTT.

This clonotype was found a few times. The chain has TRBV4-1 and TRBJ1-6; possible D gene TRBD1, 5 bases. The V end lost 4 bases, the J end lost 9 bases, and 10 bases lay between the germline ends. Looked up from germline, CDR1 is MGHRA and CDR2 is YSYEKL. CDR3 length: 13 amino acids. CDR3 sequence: CASSPSGGSPLHF. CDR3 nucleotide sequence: TGCGCCAGCAGCCCAAGCGGGGGTTCACCCCTCCACTTT.

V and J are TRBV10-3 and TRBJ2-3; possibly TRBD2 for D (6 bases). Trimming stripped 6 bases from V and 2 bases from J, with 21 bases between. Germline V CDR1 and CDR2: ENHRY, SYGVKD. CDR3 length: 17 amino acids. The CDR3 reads CAISQSRIIADTDTQYF. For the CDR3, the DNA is TGTGCCATCAGCCAAAGTCGCATTATAGCGGACACAGATACGCAGTATTTT.

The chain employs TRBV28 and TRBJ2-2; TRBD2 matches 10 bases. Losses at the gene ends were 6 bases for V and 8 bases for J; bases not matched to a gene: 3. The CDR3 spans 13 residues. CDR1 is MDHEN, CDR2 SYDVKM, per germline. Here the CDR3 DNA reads TGTGCCAGCAGAGAGGGACTAGCGGGGGAGCTGTTTTTT. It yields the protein CASREGLAGELFF.

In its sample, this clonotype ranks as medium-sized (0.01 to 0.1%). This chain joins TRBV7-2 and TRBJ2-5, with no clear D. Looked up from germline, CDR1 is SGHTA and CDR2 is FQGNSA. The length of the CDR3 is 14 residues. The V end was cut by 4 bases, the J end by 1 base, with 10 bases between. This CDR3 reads CASSSRNIQETQYF. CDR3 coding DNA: TGTGCCAGCAGCTCCCGGAATATCCAAGAGACCCAGTACTTC.

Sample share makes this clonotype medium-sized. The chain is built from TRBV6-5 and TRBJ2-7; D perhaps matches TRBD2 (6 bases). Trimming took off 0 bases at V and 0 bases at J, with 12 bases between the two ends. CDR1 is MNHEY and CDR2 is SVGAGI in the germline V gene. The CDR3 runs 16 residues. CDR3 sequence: CASSYSFQRASYEQYF. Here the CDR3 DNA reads TGTGCCAGCAGTTACTCGTTTCAGCGGGCCTCCTACGAGCAGTACTTC.

CDR3 loop: CSGLGTASTDTQYF. Written as DNA, the CDR3 is TGCAGCGGCCTAGGGACAGCTAGCACAGATACGCAGTATTTT. This sequence joins TRBV29-1 and TRBJ2-3, with 7 bases fitting TRBD1. V gave up 7 bases and J gave up 0 bases; unmatched junction bases: 7. The CDR3 runs to 14 residues. Germline CDR1 and CDR2: SQVTM and ANQGSEA.

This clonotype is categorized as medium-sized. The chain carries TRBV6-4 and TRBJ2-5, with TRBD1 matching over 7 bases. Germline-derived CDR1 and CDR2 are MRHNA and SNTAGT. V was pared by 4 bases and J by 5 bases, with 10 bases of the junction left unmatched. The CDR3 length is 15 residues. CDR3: CASSVNRGPGETQYF. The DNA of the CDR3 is TGTGCCAGCAGTGTCAACAGGGGACCGGGGGAGACCCAGTACTTC.

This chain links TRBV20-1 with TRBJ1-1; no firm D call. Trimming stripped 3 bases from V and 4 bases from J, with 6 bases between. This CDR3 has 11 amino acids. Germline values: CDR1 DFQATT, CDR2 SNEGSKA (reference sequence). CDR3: CSARGSTEAFF. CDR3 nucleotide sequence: TGCAGTGCTAGGGGCAGCACTGAAGCTTTCTTT.

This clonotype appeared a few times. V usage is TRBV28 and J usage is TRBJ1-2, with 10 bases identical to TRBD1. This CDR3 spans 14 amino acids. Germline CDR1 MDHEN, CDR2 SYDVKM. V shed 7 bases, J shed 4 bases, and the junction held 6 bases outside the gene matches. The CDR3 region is CASMRQGAGYGYTF. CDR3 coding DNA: TGTGCCAGCATGAGACAGGGGGCAGGCTATGGCTACACCTTC.

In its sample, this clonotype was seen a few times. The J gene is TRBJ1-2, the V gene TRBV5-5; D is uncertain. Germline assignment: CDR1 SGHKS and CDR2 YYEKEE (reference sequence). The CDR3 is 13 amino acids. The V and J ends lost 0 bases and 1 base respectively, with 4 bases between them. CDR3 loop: CASSLVNNYGYTF. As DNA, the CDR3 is TGTGCCAGCAGCTTGGTCAATAACTATGGCTACACCTTC.

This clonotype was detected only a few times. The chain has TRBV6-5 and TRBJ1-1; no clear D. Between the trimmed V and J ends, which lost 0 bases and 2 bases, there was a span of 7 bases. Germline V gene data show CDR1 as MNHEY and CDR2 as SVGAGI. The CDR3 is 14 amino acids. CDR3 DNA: TGTGCCAGCAGTTACTCAGGGAGCAACACTGAAGCTTTCTTT. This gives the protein CASSYSGSNTEAFF.

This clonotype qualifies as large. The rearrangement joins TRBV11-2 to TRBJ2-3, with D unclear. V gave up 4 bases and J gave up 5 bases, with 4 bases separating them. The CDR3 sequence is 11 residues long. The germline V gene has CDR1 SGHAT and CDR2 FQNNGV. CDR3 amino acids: CASSSGDTQYF. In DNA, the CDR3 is TGTGCCAGCAGCTCAGGAGATACGCAGTATTTT. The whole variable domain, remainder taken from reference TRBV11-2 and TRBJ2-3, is EAGVAQSPRYKIIEKRQSVAFWCNPISGHATLYWYQQILGQGPKLLIQFQNNGVVDDSQLPKDRFSAERLKGVDSTLKIQPAKLEDSAVYLCASSSGDTQYFGPGTRLTVL.